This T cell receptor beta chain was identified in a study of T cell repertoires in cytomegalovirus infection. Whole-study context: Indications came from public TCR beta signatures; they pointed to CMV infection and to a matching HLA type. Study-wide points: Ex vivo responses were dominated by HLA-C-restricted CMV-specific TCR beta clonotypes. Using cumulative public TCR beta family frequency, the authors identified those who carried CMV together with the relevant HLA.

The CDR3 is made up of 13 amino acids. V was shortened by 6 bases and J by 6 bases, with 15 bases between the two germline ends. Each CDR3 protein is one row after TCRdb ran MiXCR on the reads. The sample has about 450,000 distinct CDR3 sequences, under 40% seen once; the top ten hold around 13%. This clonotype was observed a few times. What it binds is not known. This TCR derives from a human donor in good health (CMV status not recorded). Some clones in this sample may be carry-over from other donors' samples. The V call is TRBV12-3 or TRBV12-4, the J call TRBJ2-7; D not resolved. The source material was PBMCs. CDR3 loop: CASRPAAGGEQYF. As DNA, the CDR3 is TGTGCCAGCAGGCCTGCGGCTGGTGGCGAGCAGTACTTC.